The present entry profiles one T cell receptor (beta chain) with its context. The target of this receptor is not known. The junction departs from the called germline gene at one end, perhaps through a read error. Inclusive of the bounding cysteine and phenylalanine, the CDR3 is 15 residues long. The CDR3 DNA has 45 bases and is translated from base 1. CDR1 SGHVS and CDR2 FQNEAQ are derived from the germline V gene. Libraries were constructed by PCR. The sequencer listed for this sample is Illumina HiSeq 2500. TCR libraries were prepared with molecular barcoding, using unique molecular identifiers to normalize TCRbeta repertoire quantification. Using fastp at Q25 and MiXCR, TCRdb reprocessed the public reads and kept productive beta chains. Records with the same CDR3 protein are collapsed into one entry carrying the most frequent genes and DNA. This sample gives 200,000 or so distinct CDR3 sequences in total; just under 6.5% of them show up just once. The ten largest clones add up to approximately 4.1% of the sample.

The data originate from a study of T-cell reconstitution after alpha-beta-depleted transplantation in children (dated by TCRdb to the mid-2010s). Study-wide context: T-cell immune reconstitution after TCRalphabeta/CD19-depleted allogeneic hematopoietic cell transplantation in children was quantitatively tracked in the study by means of TCR repertoire profiling. Study-level results and caveats: Apparently early alphabetaT-cell count recovery about two months after transplant reportedly relied on only several hundred rapidly expanded clones derived from non-depleted graft cells. In some patients, the high TCRbeta diversity seen at day 60 was put down to recipient T cells and intrathymic progenitors that had survived conditioning. Over subsequent months, a decline in hyperexpanded clone frequencies was noted, and after one year, T-cell counts and TCRbeta diversity were mostly ascribed to newly produced T cells.

In the paper's terms, the treatment or condition label means: allogeneic hematopoietic cell transplantation with graft depleted of TCRalphabeta T cells and CD19 B cells. Transplant recipients were children who received TCRalphabeta/CD19-depleted allogeneic hematopoietic cell grafts. This material consisted of PBMCs, taken before TCRalphabeta/CD19-depleted stem cell transplant. The chain is made from TRBV7-8 and TRBJ2-7, with a tentative D call of TRBD1 or TRBD2, each matching 5 bases. The clonotype originates from a girl younger than two with combined immunodeficiency, due to receive a stem cell transplant. The CDR3 corresponds to CASSPGLGTSNEQYF. The base sequence is TGTGCCAGCAGCCCCGGACTGGGGACCTCCAACGAGCAGTACTTC. Beyond the CDR3, the reference TRBV7-8 and TRBJ2-7 genes provide the residues; the full variable domain reads: GAGVSQSPRYKVAKRGQDVALRCDPISGHVSLFWYQQALGQGPEFLTYFQNEAQLDKSGLPSDRFFAERPEGSVSTLKIQRTQQEDSAVYLCASSPGLGTSNEQYFGPGTRLTVT.